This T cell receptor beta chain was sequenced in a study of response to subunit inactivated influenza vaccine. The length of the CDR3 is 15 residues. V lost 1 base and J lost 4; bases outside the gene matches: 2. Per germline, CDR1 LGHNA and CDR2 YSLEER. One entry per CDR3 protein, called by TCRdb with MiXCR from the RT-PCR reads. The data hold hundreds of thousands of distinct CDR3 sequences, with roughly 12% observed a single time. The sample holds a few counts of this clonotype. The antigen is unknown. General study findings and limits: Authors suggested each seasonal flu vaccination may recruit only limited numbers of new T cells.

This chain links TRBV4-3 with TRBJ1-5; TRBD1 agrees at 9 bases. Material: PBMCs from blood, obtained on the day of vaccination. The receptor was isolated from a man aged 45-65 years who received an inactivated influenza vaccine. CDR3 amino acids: CASSQGGTGNQPQHF. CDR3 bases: TGCGCCAGCAGCCAAGGGGGGACAGGGAATCAGCCCCAGCATTTT.